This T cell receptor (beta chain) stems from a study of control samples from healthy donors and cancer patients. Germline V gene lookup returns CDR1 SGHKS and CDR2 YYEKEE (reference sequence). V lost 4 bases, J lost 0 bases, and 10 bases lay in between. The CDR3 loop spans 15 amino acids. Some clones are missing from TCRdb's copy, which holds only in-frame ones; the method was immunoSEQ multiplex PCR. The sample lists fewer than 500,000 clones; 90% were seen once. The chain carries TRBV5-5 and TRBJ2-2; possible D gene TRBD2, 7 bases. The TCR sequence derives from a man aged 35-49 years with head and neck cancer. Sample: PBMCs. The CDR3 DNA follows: TGTGCCAGCAGCCACGGGGGGCCGAACACCGGGGAGCTGTTTTTT. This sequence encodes CASSHGGPNTGELFF.